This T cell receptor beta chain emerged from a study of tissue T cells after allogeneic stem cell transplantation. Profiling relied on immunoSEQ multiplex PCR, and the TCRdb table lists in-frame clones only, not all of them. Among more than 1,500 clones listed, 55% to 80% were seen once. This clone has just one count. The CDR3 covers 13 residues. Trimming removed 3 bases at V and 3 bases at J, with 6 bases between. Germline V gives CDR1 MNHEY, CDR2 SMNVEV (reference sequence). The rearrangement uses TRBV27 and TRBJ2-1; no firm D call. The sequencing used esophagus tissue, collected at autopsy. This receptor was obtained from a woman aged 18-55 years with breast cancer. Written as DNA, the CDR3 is TGTGCCAGCAGTTTCTCTAACTACAATGAGCAGTTCTTC. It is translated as CASSFSNYNEQFF.